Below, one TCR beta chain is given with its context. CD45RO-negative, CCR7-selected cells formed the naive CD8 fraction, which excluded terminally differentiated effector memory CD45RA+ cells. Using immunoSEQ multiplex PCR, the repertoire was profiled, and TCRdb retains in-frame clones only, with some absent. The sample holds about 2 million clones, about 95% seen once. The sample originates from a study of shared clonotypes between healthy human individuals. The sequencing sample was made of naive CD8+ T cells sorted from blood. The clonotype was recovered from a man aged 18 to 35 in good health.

CDR3 loop: CASSLRASGGQETQYF. The CDR3 nucleotides read TGTGCCAGCAGTTTGAGGGCTAGCGGGGGGCAAGAGACCCAGTACTTC. The chain has TRBV27 and TRBJ2-5; TRBD2 matches at 11 bases. The CDR3 loop spans 16 amino acids. The junction had 5 bases not matched to a gene; V was cut back by 3 bases and J by 2 bases. The germline V gene encodes CDR1 MNHEY and CDR2 SMNVEV (reference sequence).